The entry below describes one T cell receptor (beta chain). As originally analysed: Nucleated cell counts were estimated from reference gene primer amplification. Clones were read by immunoSEQ multiplex PCR, and TCRdb kept only the in-frame ones, dropping some. D and trimming were read from the DNA, whereas the V and J calls and clone size are those reported in that table. This repertoire shows 110,000 or so clones, 70% to 80% found once; its top ten account for under 3%. Trimming left V 0 bases short and J 2 bases short, with 7 bases between. This CDR3 region has 14 residues. Germline lookup yields CDR1 MGHRA and CDR2 YSYEKL. This sample was included in a study of blood T cell repertoires in COVID-19. Study overall: Italy, Spain and the United States were the sources of the convalescent and acute COVID-19 samples. Sources were T cells, B-cell-depleted T cells, or PBMCs; the material itself was cDNA or gDNA.

Sequenced input: peripheral blood. This chain uses TRBV4-1 with TRBJ1-1; D unclear. This clonotype was sampled from a man over 45 with acute or convalescent COVID-19. The CDR3 reads CASSQDMSNTEAFF. CDR3 sequence (DNA): TGCGCCAGCAGCCAAGATATGAGCAACACTGAAGCTTTCTTT.